The 5 T cell receptor beta chains in this list originate from one sample, sequenced in a study of CXCR3-negative and CXCR3-positive naive CD8 T cells. These receptors have no identified antigens. Overall study results and limits: Naive cells positive for CXCR3 carried more hydrophobic TRB CDR3s than CXCR3-negative ones.

5' RACE that incorporated UMI labels was used to prepare the TRB cDNA libraries. Reprocessing the 5' RACE reads, TCRdb reports a single entry for every CDR3 protein and omits DNA. This sample contains around 140,000 distinct CDR3 sequences. The material sequenced was naive CXCR3+ CD8+ T cells from blood. Specified subset: CD45RO-CCR7+CD27+CD95- naive CD8+ T cells expressing CXCR3 (TNR3+). These receptor sequences come from a human donor in good health. Some clones in this sample may be carry-over from other donors' samples.

V is TRBV7-9 and J is TRBJ2-5. CDR3 length equals 14 residues. The germline V gene encodes CDR1 SEHNR and CDR2 FQNEAQ (reference sequence). The CDR3 loop is CASSLMLGFETQYF. Together with reference TRBV7-9 and TRBJ2-5, the CDR3 gives the full variable domain: DTGVSQNPRHKITKRGQNVTFRCDPISEHNRLYWYRQTLGQGPEFLTYFQNEAQLEKSRLLSDRFSAERPKGSFSTLEIQRTEQGDSAMYLCASSLMLGFETQYFGPGTRLLVL.

The chain is built from TRBV7-6 and TRBJ2-7; TCRdb indicates TRBD1, and absent DNA this call remains unverified. The CDR3 is 14 amino acids. The germline V gene has CDR1 SGHVS and CDR2 FNYEAQ. CDR3 sequence: CASSLVDRLSEQYF.

This chain joins TRBV4-1 and TRBJ2-1; the D call of TRBD2 rests on TCRdb alone, since no DNA is present to check it. Per the germline V gene, CDR1 is MGHRA and CDR2 is YSYEKL. This CDR3 contains 17 residues. Here the CDR3 reads CASSPEPGLLNYNEQFF.

The J gene is TRBJ2-3, the V gene TRBV28; absent DNA, TCRdb's TRBD2 call cannot be checked. The CDR3 contains 14 residues. Per the germline V gene, CDR1 is MDHEN and CDR2 is SYDVKM. The CDR3 loop is CASSWGREVDTQYF. Full variable domain (remainder filled in from reference TRBV28 and TRBJ2-3): DVKVTQSSRYLVKRTGEKVFLECVQDMDHENMFWYRQDPGLGLRLIYFSYDVKMKEKGDIPEGYSVSREKKERFSLILESASTNQTSMYLCASSWGREVDTQYFGPGTRLTVL.

J is TRBJ2-2 and V is TRBV7-9. The CDR3 extends over 12 amino acids. Germline CDR1 is SEHNR and CDR2 is FQNEAQ (reference sequence). This chain's CDR3 is CASSRSFGELFF.